This TCR beta chain was recorded in a study of technical replicates of blood from several donors. The V gene's germline CDR1 is SNHLY and CDR2 FYNNEI. This CDR3 has 15 amino acids. Trimming removed 7 bases from V and 5 bases from J; junction bases left unmatched: 7. Data came from immunoSEQ multiplex PCR; TCRdb stores just in-frame clones and leaves some out. Here the sample spans 60,000 to 65,000 clones, 70% to 90% being singletons. This rearrangement joins TRBV2 to TRBJ2-5, with 13 bases that match TRBD2. This sequence was found in a human donor in good health. Some clones in this sample may be carry-over from other donors' samples. The specimen sequenced was PBMCs. CDR3 sequence (DNA): TGTGCCAGCAACTTACTAGCGGGGGGGCCGGAGACCCAGTACTTC. Residues: CASNLLAGGPETQYF.